The 28 T cell receptor beta chains below all came from one sample that was sequenced in a study of blood T cell repertoires in COVID-19. Profiling relied on immunoSEQ multiplex PCR, and the TCRdb table lists in-frame clones only, not all of them. The sample lists about 220,000 clones, approximately 84% occurring once. Sequenced material: peripheral blood. These receptor sequences come from a man aged 35 to 55 with active or convalescent COVID-19.

This chain uses TRBV7-9 with TRBJ2-7; TRBD2 is a possible D gene (5 bases). The length of the CDR3 is 13 residues. The germline CDR1 and CDR2 sequences are SEHNR and FQNEAQ (reference sequence). The germline V and J ends were trimmed by 2 bases and 2 bases, with 7 bases remaining between them. The CDR3 bases are TGTGCCAGCAGCTTATCCGGGGCCTACGAGCAGTACTTC. Translated: CASSLSGAYEQYF.

V usage is TRBV19 and J usage is TRBJ1-5, with D perhaps matching TRBD1 (5 bases). The CDR3 is 14 residues long. CDR1 is LNHDA and CDR2 is SQIVND in the germline V gene (reference sequence). V lost 5 bases to trimming and J lost 5 bases, with 13 bases between them. CDR3 DNA sequence: TGTGCCAGTAGTCACGTAACAGGCGATCAGCCCCAGCATTTT. The encoded protein is CASSHVTGDQPQHF.

This rearrangement joins TRBV4-1 to TRBJ1-1; 7 bases fit TRBD1. CDR3 size: 13 residues. Looked up from germline, CDR1 is MGHRA and CDR2 is YSYEKL. With 5 bases clipped from V and 9 bases from J, the junction kept 9 bases outside the gene matches. DNA of the CDR3: TGCGCCAGCAGCGGACAGGACCTTTATAAAGCTTTCTTT. Translating it yields CASSGQDLYKAFF.

The chain has TRBV5-8 and TRBJ1-2; TRBD1 is a possible D gene (6 bases). The CDR3 is 14 residues long. The V gene's germline CDR1 is SGHTS and CDR2 YDEGEE. V was clipped by 3 bases and J by 4 bases, with 13 bases between them. This chain's CDR3 is CASSWGGSSYGYTF. The CDR3 coding sequence is TGTGCCAGCAGCTGGGGGGGCAGCTCCTATGGCTACACCTTC.

This clone has a single count. This chain connects TRBV9 to TRBJ1-3; D is unresolved. The V end lost 3 bases, the J end lost 0 bases, and 10 bases lay between the germline ends. This CDR3 contains 15 residues. The germline V gene has CDR1 SGDLS and CDR2 YYNGEE. This CDR3 is CASSASHLSGNTIYF. Written as DNA, the CDR3 is TGTGCCAGCAGCGCCTCACACCTCTCTGGAAACACCATATATTTT.

The V and J genes are TRBV6-5 and TRBJ2-1; 11 bases map to TRBD2. The junction had 6 bases not matched to a gene; V was cut back by 0 bases and J by 8 bases. This CDR3 is built from 16 residues. Germline CDR1 is MNHEY and CDR2 is SVGAGI. The CDR3 region is CASSYSRLAGIYEQFF. The CDR3 coding sequence is TGTGCCAGCAGTTACTCCCGACTAGCGGGAATCTATGAGCAGTTCTTC.

The V call is TRBV30, the J call TRBJ1-5; D may be TRBD1 (5 bases). CDR1 and CDR2 from the germline V gene are GTSNPN and SVGIG (reference sequence). Trimming shortened V by 3 bases and J by 3 bases, and 12 bases separated the two germline ends. The CDR3 is made up of 14 amino acids. The chain's CDR3 is CAWSADSFNQPQHF. The CDR3 DNA reads as TGTGCCTGGAGCGCTGACAGCTTCAATCAGCCCCAGCATTTT.

Comment on this clone: At one boundary the junction diverges from the germline segment, which might be a read error. V gene TRBV28 combines with J gene TRBJ1-2, with 7 bases aligning to TRBD1. The CDR3 contains 12 residues. Germline V gives CDR1 MDHEN, CDR2 SYDVKM. The CDR3 reads CASSRLRDRSFF. CDR3 DNA sequence: TGTGCCAGCAGTCGCTTAAGGGACAGAAGTTTCTTC.

This chain links TRBV10-2 with TRBJ1-1; the match to TRBD1 covers 7 bases. Looked up from germline, CDR1 is WSHSY and CDR2 is SAAADI. The CDR3 length is 14 residues. The trim removed 5 bases at V and 7 bases at J, leaving 10 bases unmatched. The CDR3, as DNA: TGCGCCAGCAGTCACTCGGGACAGCCTGATGAAGCTTTCTTT. Encoded protein: CASSHSGQPDEAFF.

The chain is built from TRBV9 and TRBJ2-2; D gene unclear. The length of the CDR3 is 16 residues. Per germline, CDR1 SGDLS and CDR2 YYNGEE. The V gene lost 0 bases and the J gene lost 4 bases, with 13 bases spanning the gap. The CDR3 reads CASSVAGGTGTGELFF. The CDR3 DNA is TGTGCCAGCAGCGTAGCGGGTGGCACCGGCACCGGGGAGCTGTTTTTT.

This chain uses TRBV5-1 with TRBJ1-2; 9 bases are a match to TRBD1. This CDR3 is 13 amino acids long. J lost 10 bases, V lost 4 bases, and 8 bases had no gene match. Germline V lookup: CDR1 SGHRS, CDR2 YFSETQ. In nucleotides, the CDR3 is TGCGCCAGCAGCGGGGGGACAGGGCGTACCTACACCTTC. It encodes CASSGGTGRTYTF. Together with reference TRBV5-1 and TRBJ1-2, the CDR3 gives the full variable domain: KAGVTQTPRYLIKTRGQQVTLSCSPISGHRSVSWYQQTPGQGLQFLFEYFSETQRNKGNFPGRFSGRQFSNSRSEMNVSTLELGDSALYLCASSGGTGRTYTFGSGTRLTVV.

J is TRBJ1-5 and V is TRBV2; perhaps TRBD1 as D (5 bases). This CDR3 has 12 residues. Germline V gene data show CDR1 as SNHLY and CDR2 as FYNNEI. Trimming took off 8 bases at V and 4 bases at J, with 9 bases between the two ends. CDR3 DNA sequence: TGTGCCAGCGGGGGGGGTAATCAGCCCCAGCATTTT. It encodes CASGGGNQPQHF.

The rearrangement uses TRBV5-4 and TRBJ1-6; the D gene is possibly TRBD1 (6 bases). Germline CDR1 reads SGHNT; CDR2 reads YYREEE (reference sequence). The CDR3 spans 15 residues. Trimming took off 4 bases at V and 10 bases at J, with 18 bases between the two ends. The CDR3 DNA sequence: TGTGCCAGCAGCCTAACTACAGGGATGAAATCACCCCTCCACTTT. Residues: CASSLTTGMKSPLHF.

Concerning this clone itself: The sample holds other DNA sequences that translate to the same CDR3. The CDR3, as DNA: TGTGCCAGCAGTTTAGGGACTAGCTCCTACGAGCAGTACTTC. Encoded protein: CASSLGTSSYEQYF. V gene TRBV27 combines with J gene TRBJ2-7; 8 bases line up with TRBD2. V lost 2 bases, J lost 0 bases, and 0 bases stayed unmatched. CDR3 length equals 14 residues. Looked up from germline, CDR1 is MNHEY and CDR2 is SMNVEV (reference sequence).

This clone was seen more than once but under ten times. This chain uses TRBV28 with TRBJ1-5, with D hard to call. V lost 6 bases and J lost 6, with 18 bases in between. CDR1 is MDHEN, CDR2 SYDVKM, per germline. The CDR3 has 15 amino acids. The DNA of the CDR3 is TGTGCCAGCAGCCAGGACGGGAGAGGAAGTCAGCCCCAGCATTTT. Translating it yields CASSQDGRGSQPQHF. The entire variable domain, with the rest obtained from reference TRBV28 and TRBJ1-5, is as follows: DVKVTQSSRYLVKRTGEKVFLECVQDMDHENMFWYRQDPGLGLRLIYFSYDVKMKEKGDIPEGYSVSREKKERFSLILESASTNQTSMYLCASSQDGRGSQPQHFGDGTRLSIL.

This clone occurred a few times. This chain uses TRBV9 with TRBJ1-5; 7 nucleotides line up with TRBD1. Germline V gene data show CDR1 as SGDLS and CDR2 as YYNGEE. The CDR3 spans 14 residues. V lost 4 bases and J lost 5; bases outside the gene matches: 6. CDR3 residues: CASSRGTVYQPQHF. CDR3 DNA sequence: TGTGCCAGCAGCCGTGGGACAGTTTATCAGCCCCAGCATTTT.

This chain links TRBV6-1 with TRBJ1-2; 7 nucleotides match TRBD1. Germline CDR1 and CDR2: MNHNS and SASEGT. The junction had 7 bases not matched to a gene; V was cut back by 3 bases and J by 3 bases. This CDR3 is built from 15 residues. The CDR3 loop is CASSDRTGAYYGYTF. The CDR3 coding sequence is TGTGCCAGCAGTGACCGGACAGGAGCCTACTATGGCTACACCTTC.

The CDR3, as DNA: TGTGCCAGCAGCCCACGGACTAGCGGGATAGTCAATGAGCAGTTCTTC. Its translation is CASSPRTSGIVNEQFF. The chain combines TRBV7-9 with TRBJ2-1; 12 positions match TRBD2. This CDR3 spans 16 amino acids. Germline CDR1 and CDR2: SEHNR and FQNEAQ (reference sequence). J lost 6 bases, V lost 5 bases, and 8 bases had no gene match.

The chain carries TRBV29-1 and TRBJ1-1; 7 bases map to TRBD1. CDR3 length: 16 amino acids. The germline CDR1 and CDR2 sequences are SQVTM and ANQGSEA. V shed 4 bases, J shed 1 base, and the junction held 12 bases outside the gene matches. CDR3 protein: CSVGGTDASGNTEAFF. In nucleotides, the CDR3 is TGCAGCGTTGGGGGGACAGACGCCTCTGGGAACACTGAAGCTTTCTTT.

The chain uses TRBV6-5 and TRBJ1-4, with D possibly matching TRBD1 (6 bases). Germline assignment: CDR1 MNHEY and CDR2 SVGAGI. CDR3 length equals 15 residues. V lost 6 bases to trimming and J lost 0 bases, with 11 bases between them. In DNA, the CDR3 is TGTGCCAGCAGAGACAGGAAATCAACTAATGAAAAACTGTTTTTT. Its translation: CASRDRKSTNEKLFF.

V usage is TRBV6-5 and J usage is TRBJ1-2; TRBD1 aligns across 11 bases. With 6 bases clipped from V and 8 bases from J, the junction kept 5 bases outside the gene matches. The CDR3 loop spans 13 amino acids. In germline, CDR1 is MNHEY, CDR2 SVGAGI. The CDR3 nucleotides are TGTGCCAGCAGCCGGGACAGGGGGAGAGGCTACACCTTC. It is translated as CASSRDRGRGYTF.

This clone is a singleton in its sample. The sample holds other DNA sequences that translate to the same CDR3. The V call is TRBV5-1, the J call TRBJ1-5; the D gene is possibly TRBD1 (5 bases). In germline, CDR1 is SGHRS, CDR2 YFSETQ. Between the trimmed V and J ends, which lost 0 bases and 5 bases, there was a span of 12 bases. This CDR3 has 15 amino acids. The DNA for the CDR3 is TGCGCCAGCAGCTTGGGGGACTCCCAATATCAGCCCCAGCATTTT. It translates to CASSLGDSQYQPQHF.

This sequence joins TRBV24-1 and TRBJ2-1, with 13 bases identical to TRBD2. J was trimmed by 5 bases and V by 5 bases; bases with no gene match: 5. This CDR3 is built from 16 residues. Germline CDR1 and CDR2: KGHDR and SFDVKD. The CDR3 region has the DNA TGTGCCACCAGTGCCCTACTAGCGGGGGGGAACAATGAGCAGTTCTTC. Its translation is CATSALLAGGNNEQFF.

The rearrangement uses TRBV6-4 and TRBJ2-1, with 8 bases aligning to TRBD1. The CDR3 totals 14 residues. The germline CDR1 and CDR2 sequences are MRHNA and SNTAGT. The J segment lost 9 bases and the V segment lost 6 bases, leaving 10 bases of the junction unmatched. The CDR3 coding sequence is TGTGCCAGCAGCGGGACAGGTTCCTTTACTGAGCAGTTCTTC. It yields the protein CASSGTGSFTEQFF.

There are a few counts of this clone. The chain recombines TRBV15 with TRBJ1-2; 7 bases fit TRBD1. Germline V gene sequence: CDR1 LNHNV, CDR2 YYDKDF (reference sequence). Unmatched junction bases numbered 11, after V lost 1 base and J lost 0 bases. The CDR3 is 18 amino acids. CDR3 region: CATSRAGSRGRTNYGYTF. In DNA form, the CDR3 reads TGTGCCACCAGCAGAGCTGGGTCGAGGGGGCGGACTAACTATGGCTACACCTTC.

The V call is TRBV11-2, the J call TRBJ2-1; a weak D match, TRBD1 (6 bases). The ends were cut back, 5 bases at V and 5 bases at J, with 16 bases in the middle. The germline V gene has CDR1 SGHAT and CDR2 FQNNGV. The CDR3 loop spans 15 amino acids. Here the CDR3 DNA reads TGTGCCAGCAGCCTCCGGACAGCAAAGAACAATGAGCAGTTCTTC. As protein: CASSLRTAKNNEQFF.

V usage is TRBV5-1 and J usage is TRBJ2-5; TRBD2 matches at 11 bases. This CDR3 has 19 residues. V lost 0 bases to trimming and J lost 4 bases; unmatched junction nucleotides: 14. Germline V gives CDR1 SGHRS, CDR2 YFSETQ. The CDR3, as DNA: TGCGCCAGCAGCTTGGGTGTTAGCGGGGGGGAGATCCGTAGAGAGACCCAGTACTTC. Translation: CASSLGVSGGEIRRETQYF.

On this clone itself: In the same sample, other DNA sequences code for this CDR3. The J gene is TRBJ2-3, the V gene TRBV5-1; the D gene is possibly TRBD2 (6 bases). The CDR3 contains 14 residues. V was cut by 4 bases and J by 1 base, with 10 bases left in between. Germline CDR1 SGHRS, CDR2 YFSETQ. CDR3 region: CASSLGGGTDTQYF. CDR3 nucleotides: TGCGCCAGCAGCCTCGGCGGGGGCACAGATACGCAGTATTTT.